This record concerns one T cell receptor beta chain sequence. Its antigen is still unknown. CDR3 length: 12 residues. Trimming removed 7 bases from V and 4 bases from J, with 11 bases in between. The germline gives CDR1 SQVTM, CDR2 ANQGSEA. This record comes from a study of cytomegalovirus exposure and HLA in healthy donors. Study-level findings and limits: Reportedly, fewer N-insertions than the approximately 610-donor mean appeared in an Asian-associated ancestry cluster in a later analysis.

The primer mix had 60 Vbeta and 13 Jbeta primers. Repertoires were generated with immunoSEQ multiplex PCR, while TCRdb's copy carries only in-frame clones and drops some. The sample has about 180,000 clones, 70% to 80% seen once. This receptor was obtained from a man in his fifties or sixties in good health and CMV-seronegative. This chain connects TRBV29-1 to TRBJ1-5, with D possibly TRBD1 on 5 matching bases. The sample consisted of PBMCs. CDR3 bases: TGCAGCGCGGGAGGGGCTAATCAGCCCCAGCATTTT. This encodes CSAGGANQPQHF.